The source of this T cell receptor (beta chain) is a study of tumor-infiltrating T cells and Merkel cell polyomavirus (dated by TCRdb to about 2017). Notes on the research overall: The study examined CD8+ T cells specific for the Merkel cell polyomavirus KLL epitope in Merkel cell carcinoma patients. Patients presented at varying disease stages and were followed for a median of roughly 2.6 years, with a range of 1. Patient treatments varied, were not standardized, and included chemotherapy, radiation and immunotherapies. In about 15 samples, KLL-tetramer-sorted cells taken from blood or tumor-infiltrating lymphocytes underwent TRB sequencing, as did about eleven matched whole-tumor samples. Most whole-tumor samples were obtained as 25-micron curls cut from formalin-fixed, paraffin-embedded tissue blocks. Across the study, one tumor sample was a frozen nodal tumor digest and one was a flash-frozen core biopsy of a metastasis.

The library came from the immunoSEQ multiplex PCR assay. Adaptive Biotechnologies (Seattle, WA) carried out the genomic DNA extraction, TRB sequencing and normalization. In the source study's methods: Clonality was computed as one minus Shannon entropy of productive TRB sequences normalized by log2 of unique productive sequences. KLL-specific clonotypes in tumors were identified by matching TCRbeta CDR3 amino acid sequences with those from each patient's tetramer-sorted sample. Sourced from immuneACCESS, this table was stored by TCRdb with only in-frame sequences that have V and J called. A share of the clones is absent; for the studies checked, an unresolved V gene accounts for under half, and the remainder has no known explanation. That table gives V, J and clone size, and the DNA gave D and trimming. The sample includes 20,000 to 30,000 clones, with approximately 90% observed a single time. The ten top clones hold roughly 2.5% of the sample.

All patients' tumors stained robustly positive for Merkel cell polyomavirus Large T antigen by immunohistochemistry. More than 10 Merkel cell carcinoma patients were included, each with robust KLL-tetramer+ populations (above 0.04% of CD8+ T cells) in blood and/or cultured TIL. Every patient was Caucasian, and patient ages ranged from about 45 to 80 years, with a median of roughly 60 years. Lymph node tumors were analyzed for patients with unknown primaries who presented with nodal disease, or when insufficient primary tissue was available. The investigation overall reported the following: A higher intratumoral fraction of KLL-specific T cells (about 1.7-18% versus about 0-0.14%) was associated with significantly improved MCC-specific survival. The small sample size of the study (n of about 11 patients) is a limitation. KLL-specific TRB repertoires proved diverse and largely private: among over 300 unique sequences, only one clonotype was public, and a couple of patients shared that clonotype. Because the study covered only a single viral epitope, T cells targeting other Merkel cell polyomavirus epitopes were not captured. A significant MCC-specific survival advantage (P = 0.0051) was associated with tumors having more unique KLL-specific clonotypes (roughly 5-120 vs 0-3).

Details on this clone: No cognate antigen has been identified for it. No much larger clone is present one base from it, and per-base qualities are unavailable.

The sequencing input was lymph node tissue. This receptor was obtained from a man over 45 with Merkel cell carcinoma.

The DNA sequence is as follows: TGTGCCAGCAGTTTGAGGGGCGGGAGGGCTATCAATGAGCAGTTCTTC. The resulting protein is CASSLRGGRAINEQFF. The chain was built from TRBV27 and TRBJ2-1, with 9 bases in between that match TRBD2. V and J are trimmed by 3 bases and 6 bases, and the gene matches miss 9 bases of the junction. The CDR3 runs 16 amino acids, cysteine and phenylalanine included. The DNA shown is the 48-base CDR3, in frame from base 1. The germline V gene encodes CDR1 MNHEY and CDR2 SMNVEV (reference sequence).